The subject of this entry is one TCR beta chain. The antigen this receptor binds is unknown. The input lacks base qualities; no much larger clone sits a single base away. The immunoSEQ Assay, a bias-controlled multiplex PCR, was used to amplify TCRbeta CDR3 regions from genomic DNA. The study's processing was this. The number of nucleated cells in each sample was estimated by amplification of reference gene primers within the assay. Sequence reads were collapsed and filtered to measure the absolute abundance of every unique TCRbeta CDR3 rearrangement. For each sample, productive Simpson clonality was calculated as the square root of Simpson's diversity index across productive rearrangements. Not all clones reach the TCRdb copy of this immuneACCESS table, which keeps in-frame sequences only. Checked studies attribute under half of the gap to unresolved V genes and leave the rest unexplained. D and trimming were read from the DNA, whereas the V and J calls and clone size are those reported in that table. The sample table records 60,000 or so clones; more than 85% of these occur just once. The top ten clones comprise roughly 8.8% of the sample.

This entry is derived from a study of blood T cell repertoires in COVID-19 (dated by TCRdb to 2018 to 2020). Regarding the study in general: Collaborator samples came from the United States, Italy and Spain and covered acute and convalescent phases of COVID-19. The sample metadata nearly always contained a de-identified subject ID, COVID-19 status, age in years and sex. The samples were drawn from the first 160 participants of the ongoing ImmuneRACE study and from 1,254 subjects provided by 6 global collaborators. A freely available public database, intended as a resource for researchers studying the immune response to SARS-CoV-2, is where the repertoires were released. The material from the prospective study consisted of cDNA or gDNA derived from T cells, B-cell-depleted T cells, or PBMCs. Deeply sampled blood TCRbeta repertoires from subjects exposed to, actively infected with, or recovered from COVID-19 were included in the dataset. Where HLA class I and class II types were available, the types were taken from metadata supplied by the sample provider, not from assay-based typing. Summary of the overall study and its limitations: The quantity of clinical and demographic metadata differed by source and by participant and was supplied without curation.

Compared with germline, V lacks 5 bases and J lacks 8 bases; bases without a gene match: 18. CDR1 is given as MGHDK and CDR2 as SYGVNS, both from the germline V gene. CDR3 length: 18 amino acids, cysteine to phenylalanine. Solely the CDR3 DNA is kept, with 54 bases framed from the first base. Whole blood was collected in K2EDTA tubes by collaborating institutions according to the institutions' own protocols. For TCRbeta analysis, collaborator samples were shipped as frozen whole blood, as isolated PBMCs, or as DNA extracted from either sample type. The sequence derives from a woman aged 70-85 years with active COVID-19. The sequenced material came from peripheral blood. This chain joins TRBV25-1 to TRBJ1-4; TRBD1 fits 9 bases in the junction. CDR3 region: CASSLGGGTGRGPEKLFF. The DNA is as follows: TGTGCCAGCAGTTTAGGGGGCGGGACAGGGAGGGGCCCGGAAAAACTGTTTTTT.